These T cell receptor beta chains were read from a single sample in a study of blood T cells in healthy people across ages. MiXCR, applied by TCRdb to the 5' RACE reads, yields one record per CDR3 protein. Of about 1.8 million distinct CDR3 sequences listed, approximately 50% are singletons. Sequencing was performed on blood. Receptors were obtained from a woman aged 40 to 55 in good health. Both conserved end residues are part of each CDR3. D genes are given only for firm matches. Clone size is shown for a subset of rows, as once, few, many or a class of expanded clone.

d_call: NA
j_call: TRBJ2-5
clone_size: NA
v_call: TRBV5-1
cdr3_nt: TGCGCCAGCAGCCGAGTACTGACAGTTCAAGAGACCCAGTACTTC
cdr3_aa: CASSRVLTVQETQYF

d_call: NA
j_call: TRBJ2-7
clone_size: NA
v_call: TRBV28
cdr3_nt: TGTGCCAGCAGTTTATTGTCAGAGAACGACGAGCAGTACTTC
cdr3_aa: CASSLLSENDEQYF

d_call: NA
j_call: TRBJ2-4
clone_size: many
v_call: TRBV6-5
cdr3_nt: TGTGCCAGCAGTTACACCGTGAGGGGGGCCAAAAACATTCAGTACTTC
cdr3_aa: CASSYTVRGAKNIQYF

d_call: TRBD2
j_call: TRBJ2-1
clone_size: NA
v_call: TRBV28
cdr3_nt: TGTGCCAGCACCACTCCGAAGACTAGCGGGGGAAATGAGCAGTTCTTC
cdr3_aa: CASTTPKTSGGNEQFF

d_call: NA
j_call: TRBJ2-3
clone_size: once
v_call: TRBV6-2/TRBV6-3
cdr3_nt: TGTGCCAGCACGCGGGCAGGAATCACAGATACGCAGTATTTT
cdr3_aa: CASTRAGITDTQYF

d_call: NA
j_call: TRBJ2-5
clone_size: NA
v_call: TRBV11-3
cdr3_nt: TGTGCCAGCAGCCCGGGGGCAGGGCAACCAAACAATGAGCAGTACTTC
cdr3_aa: CASSPGAGQPNNEQYF

d_call: NA
j_call: TRBJ2-3
clone_size: NA
v_call: TRBV6-6
cdr3_nt: TGTGCCAGCAACCACCTCGGGGGATACACAGATACGCAGTATTTT
cdr3_aa: CASNHLGGYTDTQYF

d_call: NA
j_call: TRBJ2-5
clone_size: NA
v_call: TRBV29-1
cdr3_nt: TGCAGCGCCAGGGGGGGAACGGGGGAGACCCAGTACTTC
cdr3_aa: CSARGGTGETQYF

d_call: NA
j_call: TRBJ2-4
clone_size: NA
v_call: TRBV14
cdr3_nt: TGTGCCAGCAGCCAAGGGGGGTACATTCAGTACTTC
cdr3_aa: CASSQGGYIQYF

d_call: TRBD2
j_call: TRBJ2-5
clone_size: NA
v_call: TRBV27
cdr3_nt: TGTGCCAGCGGGTTGTCTAGCGGGCGGTCAGAGACCCAGTACTTC
cdr3_aa: CASGLSSGRSETQYF

d_call: NA
j_call: TRBJ1-4
clone_size: NA
v_call: TRBV24-1
cdr3_nt: TGTGCCACCAGTGAATCGACAGTTGGGGATGAAAAACTGTTTTTT
cdr3_aa: CATSESTVGDEKLFF